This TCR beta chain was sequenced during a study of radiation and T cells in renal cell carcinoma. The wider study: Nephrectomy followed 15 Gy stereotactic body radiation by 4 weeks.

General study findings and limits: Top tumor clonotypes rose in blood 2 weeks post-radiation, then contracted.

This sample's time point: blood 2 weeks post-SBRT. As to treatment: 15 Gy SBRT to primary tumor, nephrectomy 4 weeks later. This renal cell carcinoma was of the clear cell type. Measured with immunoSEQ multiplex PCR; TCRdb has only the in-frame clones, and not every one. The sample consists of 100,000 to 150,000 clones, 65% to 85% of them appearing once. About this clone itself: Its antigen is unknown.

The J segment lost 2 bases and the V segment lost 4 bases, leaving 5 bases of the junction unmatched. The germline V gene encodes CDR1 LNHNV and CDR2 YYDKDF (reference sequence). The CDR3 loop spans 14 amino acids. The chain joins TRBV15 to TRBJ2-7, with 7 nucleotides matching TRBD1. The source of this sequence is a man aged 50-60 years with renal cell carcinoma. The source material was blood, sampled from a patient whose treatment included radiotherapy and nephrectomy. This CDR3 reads CATSKPGQPYEQYF. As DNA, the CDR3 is TGTGCCACCAGCAAACCGGGACAGCCCTACGAGCAGTACTTC.